The following is a T cell receptor (beta chain) sequence with its context. This sample was taken from a study of cytomegalovirus exposure and HLA in healthy donors. The study ran its PCR with 60 Vbeta and 13 Jbeta primers. Some clones are missing from TCRdb's copy, which holds only in-frame ones; the method was immunoSEQ multiplex PCR. Among tens of thousands of clones listed, less than 80% were seen once. The specimen was PBMCs. The TCR sequence derives from a boy between 10 and 17 years old in good health and CMV-seropositive.

CDR3 bases: TGTGCCAGCAGTTACTCGAGCGGGGCTGGTTACAATGAGCAGTTCTTC. This encodes CASSYSSGAGYNEQFF. This chain uses TRBV6-5 with TRBJ2-1, with 7 bases matching TRBD2. In germline, CDR1 is MNHEY, CDR2 SVGAGI. Trimming at V came to 0 bases and at J to 4 bases, leaving 6 bases not matched to a gene. CDR3 length equals 16 residues.